The clone carrying this T cell receptor beta chain was detected only a few times. PCR was performed a second time for about 7 to 11 cycles using a sample-barcoded 5' primer and a J-beta primer mix. Each cDNA molecule was tagged by a template-switch adaptor that had 12 random nucleotides. MiXCR, run by TCRdb on the 5' RACE reads, gives a single entry per CDR3 protein. The sample holds 780,000 or so distinct CDR3 sequences; 53% are singletons and the top ten take about 42%. The entry originates in a study of blood T cells in healthy people across ages. The germline CDR1 and CDR2 sequences are SGHDT and YYEEEE. The CDR3 runs to 14 residues. V lost 7 bases and J lost 4, with 18 bases in between.

The specimen sequenced was blood. This chain links TRBV5-6 with TRBJ2-7; either TRBD1 or TRBD2 may supply D (5 bases each). The TCR sequence derives from a man older than 75 in good health. CDR3 residues: CASRGRKELYEQYF. CDR3 coding DNA: TGTGCCAGCCGGGGACGGAAGGAGTTGTACGAGCAGTACTTC.